Reported below is one TCR beta chain. Its specificity is not known. V was pared by 1 base and J by 0 bases, with 9 bases between. The CDR3 is made up of 15 amino acids. Germline lookup yields CDR1 SEHNR and CDR2 FQNEAQ (reference sequence). Preparing the TCRbeta library involved the use of unique molecular identifiers. TCRdb re-called the PCR reads through MiXCR, storing one row per CDR3 protein. This sample has 700,000 to 950,000 distinct CDR3 sequences; about 16% occur once, and the top ten carry approximately 5%. This record comes from a study of T-cell reconstitution after alpha-beta-depleted transplantation in children. Findings and limits, study-wide: Certain patients had high TCRbeta diversity at day 60, and it came from recipient T cells and thymic progenitors that survived. Reports say that about two months after transplant, the alpha-beta T cells came out of several hundred graft clones that had expanded. T-cell counts and diversity at one year post-transplant came mainly from newly produced T cells.

This receptor was obtained from a male patient younger than 18 who had a stem cell transplant for acute lymphoblastic leukemia, so the T cells may come from the graft donor. The starting material was PBMCs, mostly from graft donor cells, obtained 360 days after TCRalphabeta/CD19-depleted stem cell transplant. The chain carries TRBV7-9 and TRBJ2-5; D call uncertain. The CDR3 protein is CASSLGRANQETQYF. DNA for the CDR3: TGTGCCAGCAGCTTAGGTCGGGCAAACCAAGAGACCCAGTACTTC.